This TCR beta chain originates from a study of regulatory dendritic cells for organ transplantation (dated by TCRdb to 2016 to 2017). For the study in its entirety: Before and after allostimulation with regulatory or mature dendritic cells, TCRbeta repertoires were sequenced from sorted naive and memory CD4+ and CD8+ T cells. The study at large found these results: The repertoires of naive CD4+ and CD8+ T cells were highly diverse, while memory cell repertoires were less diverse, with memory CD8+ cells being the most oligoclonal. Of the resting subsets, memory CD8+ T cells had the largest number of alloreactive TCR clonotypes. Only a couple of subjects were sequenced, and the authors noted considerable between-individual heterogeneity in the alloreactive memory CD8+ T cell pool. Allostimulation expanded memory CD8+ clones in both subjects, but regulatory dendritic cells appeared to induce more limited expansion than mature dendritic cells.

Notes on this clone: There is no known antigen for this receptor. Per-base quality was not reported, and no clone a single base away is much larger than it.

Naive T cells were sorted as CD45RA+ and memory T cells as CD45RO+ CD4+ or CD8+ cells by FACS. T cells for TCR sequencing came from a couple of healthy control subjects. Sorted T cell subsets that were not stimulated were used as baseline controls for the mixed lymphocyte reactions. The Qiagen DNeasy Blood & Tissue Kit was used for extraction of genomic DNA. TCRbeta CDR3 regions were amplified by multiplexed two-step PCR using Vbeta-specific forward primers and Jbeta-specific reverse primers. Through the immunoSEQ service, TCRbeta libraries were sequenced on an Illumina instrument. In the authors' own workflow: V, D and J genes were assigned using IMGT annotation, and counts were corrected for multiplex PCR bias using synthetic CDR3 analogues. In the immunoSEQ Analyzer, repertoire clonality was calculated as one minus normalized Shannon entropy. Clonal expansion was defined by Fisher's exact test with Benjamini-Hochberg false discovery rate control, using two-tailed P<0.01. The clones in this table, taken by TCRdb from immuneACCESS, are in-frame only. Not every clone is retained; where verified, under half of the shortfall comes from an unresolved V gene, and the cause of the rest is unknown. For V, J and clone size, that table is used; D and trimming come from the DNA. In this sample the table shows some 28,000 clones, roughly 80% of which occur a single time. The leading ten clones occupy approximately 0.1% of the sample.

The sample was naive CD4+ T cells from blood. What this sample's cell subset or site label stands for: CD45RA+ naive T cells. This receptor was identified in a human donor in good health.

The sequence in DNA is TGTGCCAGCTCACCAGAGAACAGGGGCGGTTCACCCCTCCACTTT. This encodes CASSPENRGGSPLHF. Rearrangement joined TRBV18 to TRBJ1-6, with 7 central nucleotides matching TRBD1. After removal of 2 bases from V and 9 bases from J, the junction retains 7 bases not matched to a gene. The CDR3 holds 15 amino acids from the cysteine to the phenylalanine. CDR3 DNA is the only sequence kept; it has 45 bases, read in frame from the first base. CDR1 KGHSH and CDR2 LQKENI are derived from the germline V gene. With the portions outside the CDR3 filled from the reference TRBV18 and TRBJ1-6 genes, the complete variable region becomes NAGVMQNPRHLVRRRGQEARLRCSPMKGHSHVYWYRQLPEEGLKFMVYLQKENIIDESGMPKERFSAEFPKEGPSILRIQQVVRGDSAAYFCASSPENRGGSPLHFGNGTRLTVT.